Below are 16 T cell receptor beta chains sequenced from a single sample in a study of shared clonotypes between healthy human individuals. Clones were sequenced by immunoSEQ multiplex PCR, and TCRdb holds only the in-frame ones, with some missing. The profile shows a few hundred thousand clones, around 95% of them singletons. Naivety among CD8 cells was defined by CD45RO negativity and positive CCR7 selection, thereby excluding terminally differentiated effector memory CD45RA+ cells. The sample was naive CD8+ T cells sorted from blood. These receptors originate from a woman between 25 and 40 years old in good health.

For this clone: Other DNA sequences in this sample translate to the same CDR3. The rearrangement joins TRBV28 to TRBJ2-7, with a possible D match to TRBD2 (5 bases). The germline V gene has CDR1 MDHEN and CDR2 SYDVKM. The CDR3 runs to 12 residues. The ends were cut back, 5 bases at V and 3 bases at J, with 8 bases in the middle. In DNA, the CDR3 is TGTGCCAGCAGTCCCGGAGGCTACGAGCAGTACTTC. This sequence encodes CASSPGGYEQYF. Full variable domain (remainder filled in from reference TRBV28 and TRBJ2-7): DVKVTQSSRYLVKRTGEKVFLECVQDMDHENMFWYRQDPGLGLRLIYFSYDVKMKEKGDIPEGYSVSREKKERFSLILESASTNQTSMYLCASSPGGYEQYFGPGTRLTVT.

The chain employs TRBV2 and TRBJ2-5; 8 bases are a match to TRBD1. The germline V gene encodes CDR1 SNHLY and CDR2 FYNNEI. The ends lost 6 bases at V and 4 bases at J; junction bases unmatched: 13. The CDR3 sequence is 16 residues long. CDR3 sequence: CASSRQGRGILETQYF. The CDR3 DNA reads TGTGCCAGCAGCCGACAGGGGAGAGGTATTTTAGAGACCCAGTACTTC.

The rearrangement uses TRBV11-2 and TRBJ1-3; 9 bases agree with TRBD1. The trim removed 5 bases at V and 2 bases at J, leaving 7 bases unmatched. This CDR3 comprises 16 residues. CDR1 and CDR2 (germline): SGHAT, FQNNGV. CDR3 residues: CASSTFTGGPGNTIYF. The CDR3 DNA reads TGTGCCAGCAGCACCTTTACAGGGGGCCCTGGAAACACCATATATTTT.

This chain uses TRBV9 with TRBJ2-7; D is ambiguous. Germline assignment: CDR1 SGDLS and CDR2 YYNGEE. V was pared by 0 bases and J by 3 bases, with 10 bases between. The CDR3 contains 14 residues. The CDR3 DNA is TGTGCCAGCAGCGTAGATAGCAGCCACTACGAGCAGTACTTC. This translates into CASSVDSSHYEQYF.

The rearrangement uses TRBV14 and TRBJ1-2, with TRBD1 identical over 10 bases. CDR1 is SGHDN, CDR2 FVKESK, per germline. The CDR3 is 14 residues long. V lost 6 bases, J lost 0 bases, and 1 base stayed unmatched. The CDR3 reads CASRGTGANYGYTF. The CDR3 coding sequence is TGTGCCAGCAGAGGGACAGGGGCTAACTATGGCTACACCTTC.

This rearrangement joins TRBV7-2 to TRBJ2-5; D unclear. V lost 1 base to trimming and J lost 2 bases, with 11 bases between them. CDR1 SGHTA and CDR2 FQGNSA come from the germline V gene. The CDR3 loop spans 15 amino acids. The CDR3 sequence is CASSLVSFRQETQYF. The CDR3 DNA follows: TGTGCCAGCAGCTTAGTATCCTTCAGACAAGAGACCCAGTACTTC.

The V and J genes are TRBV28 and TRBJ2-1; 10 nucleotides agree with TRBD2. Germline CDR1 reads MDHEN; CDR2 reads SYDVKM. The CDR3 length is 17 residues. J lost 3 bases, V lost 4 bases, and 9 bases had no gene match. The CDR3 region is CASSSPIAGGNYNEQFF. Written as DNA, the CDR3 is TGTGCCAGCAGTTCCCCTATAGCGGGAGGTAACTACAATGAGCAGTTCTTC.

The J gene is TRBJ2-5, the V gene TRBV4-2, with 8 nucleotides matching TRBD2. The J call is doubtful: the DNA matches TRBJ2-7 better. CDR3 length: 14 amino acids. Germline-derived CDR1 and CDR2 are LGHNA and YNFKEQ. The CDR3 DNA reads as TGTGCCAGCAGCCAAGGACTAGCGATGGGCGAGCAGTACTTC. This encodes CASSQGLAMGEQYF.

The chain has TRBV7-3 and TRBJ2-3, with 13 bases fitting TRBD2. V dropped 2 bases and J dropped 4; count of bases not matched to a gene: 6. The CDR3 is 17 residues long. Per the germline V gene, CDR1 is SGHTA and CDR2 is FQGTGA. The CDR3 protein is CASSLLGLAGAPDTQYF. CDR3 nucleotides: TGTGCCAGCAGCTTACTCGGACTAGCGGGAGCTCCAGATACGCAGTATTTT. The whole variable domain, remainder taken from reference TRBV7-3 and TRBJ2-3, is GAGVSQTPSNKVTEKGKYVELRCDPISGHTALYWYRQSLGQGPEFLIYFQGTGAADDSGLPNDRFFAVRPEGSVSTLKIQRTERGDSAVYLCASSLLGLAGAPDTQYFGPGTRLTVL.

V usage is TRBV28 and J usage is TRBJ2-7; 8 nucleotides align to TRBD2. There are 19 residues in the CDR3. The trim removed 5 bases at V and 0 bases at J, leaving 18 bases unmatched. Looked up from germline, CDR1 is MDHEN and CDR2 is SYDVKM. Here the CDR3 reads CASSLQVGLAGESSYEQYF. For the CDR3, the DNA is TGTGCCAGCAGTCTCCAGGTTGGACTAGCCGGGGAATCCTCCTACGAGCAGTACTTC.

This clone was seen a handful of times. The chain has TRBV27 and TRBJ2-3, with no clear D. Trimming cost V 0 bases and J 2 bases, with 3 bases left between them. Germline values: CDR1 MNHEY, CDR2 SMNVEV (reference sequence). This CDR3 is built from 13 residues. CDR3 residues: CASSLSFTDTQYF. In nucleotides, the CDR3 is TGTGCCAGCAGTTTATCCTTCACAGATACGCAGTATTTT.

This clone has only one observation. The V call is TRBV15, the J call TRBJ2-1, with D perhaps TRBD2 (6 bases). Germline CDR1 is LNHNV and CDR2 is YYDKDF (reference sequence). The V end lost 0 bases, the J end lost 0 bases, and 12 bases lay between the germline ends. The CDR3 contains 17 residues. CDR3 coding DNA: TGTGCCACCAGCAGAGAGATGGGGGGAAGCTCCTACAATGAGCAGTTCTTC. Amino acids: CATSREMGGSSYNEQFF.

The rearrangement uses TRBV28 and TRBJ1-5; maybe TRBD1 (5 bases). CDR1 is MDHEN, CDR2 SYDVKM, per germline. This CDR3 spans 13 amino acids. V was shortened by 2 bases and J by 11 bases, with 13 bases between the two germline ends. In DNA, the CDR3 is TGTGCCAGCAGTTTAGGGTCGGGGCAGGCCCAGCATTTT. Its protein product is CASSLGSGQAQHF.

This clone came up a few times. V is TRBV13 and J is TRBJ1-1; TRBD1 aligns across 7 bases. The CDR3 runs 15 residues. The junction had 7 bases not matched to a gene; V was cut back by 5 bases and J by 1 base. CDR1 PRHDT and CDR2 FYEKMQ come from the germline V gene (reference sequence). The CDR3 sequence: CASSITGTANTEAFF. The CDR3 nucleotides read TGTGCCAGCAGCATAACCGGGACAGCGAACACTGAAGCTTTCTTT.

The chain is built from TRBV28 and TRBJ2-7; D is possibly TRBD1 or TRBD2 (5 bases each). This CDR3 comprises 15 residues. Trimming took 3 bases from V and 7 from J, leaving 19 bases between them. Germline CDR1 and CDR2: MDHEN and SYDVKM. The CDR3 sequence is CASSLLGTRAEEQYF. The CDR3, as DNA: TGTGCCAGCAGTTTGCTCGGGACCCGGGCTGAGGAGCAGTACTTC.

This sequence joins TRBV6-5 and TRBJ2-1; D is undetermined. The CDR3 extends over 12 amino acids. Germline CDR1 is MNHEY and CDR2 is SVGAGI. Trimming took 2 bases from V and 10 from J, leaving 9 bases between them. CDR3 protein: CASSYLGREQFF. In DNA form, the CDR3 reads TGTGCCAGCAGTTACCTCGGCAGGGAGCAGTTCTTC.